The 5 T cell receptor beta chains presented below share a single source sample, sequenced in a study of OX40 agonist ivuxolimab in advanced cancers. TCRdb keeps only in-frame clones here, not all; method: immunoSEQ multiplex PCR. The repertoire holds some 14,000 clones, with about 93% as singletons. This sample comprised CD4+ or CD8+ T cells sorted from blood, obtained in a trial of the OX40 agonist ivuxolimab. These receptors came from an adult with an advanced solid tumor such as melanoma, head and neck, liver or kidney cancer.

V gene TRBV6-1 combines with J gene TRBJ1-6; no clear D. This CDR3 comprises 16 residues. CDR1 and CDR2 from the germline V gene are MNHNS and SASEGT. V shed 2 bases and J shed 6 bases, with 14 bases lying between them. The CDR3 here is CASSENLWQVNSPLHF. DNA of the CDR3: TGTGCCAGCAGTGAAAACCTTTGGCAAGTTAATTCACCCCTCCACTTT.

The J gene is TRBJ2-7, the V gene TRBV7-9; 9 positions match TRBD2. The CDR3 contains 15 residues. Looked up from germline, CDR1 is SEHNR and CDR2 is FQNEAQ (reference sequence). The V and J ends lost 5 bases and 1 base, in that order; junction bases with no gene match: 6. The chain's CDR3 is CASSTSGGSSYEQYF. The CDR3 DNA sequence: TGTGCCAGCAGCACAAGCGGGGGGTCTTCCTACGAGCAGTACTTC.

The chain couples TRBV5-4 to TRBJ2-1, with no clear D. V shed 0 bases and J shed 9 bases, with 4 bases lying between them. Germline V gene data show CDR1 as SGHNT and CDR2 as YYREEE (reference sequence). The CDR3 consists of 11 residues. Here the CDR3 DNA reads TGTGCCAGCAGCTTGGGTGGTGAGCAGTTCTTC. Its protein is CASSLGGEQFF. The full variable domain, with the rest looked up from reference TRBV5-4 and TRBJ2-1, is ETGVTQSPTHLIKTRGQQVTLRCSSQSGHNTVSWYQQALGQGPQFIFQYYREEENGRGNFPPRFSGLQFPNYSSELNVNALELDDSALYLCASSLGGEQFFGPGTRLTVL.

This clone was counted once. The J gene is TRBJ2-1, the V gene TRBV2, with TRBD1 identical over 10 bases. Germline loops: CDR1 SNHLY, CDR2 FYNNEI. V lost 5 bases, J lost 4 bases, and 5 bases stayed unmatched. CDR3 length equals 15 residues. The CDR3 reads CASSMTGGDYNEQFF. CDR3 nucleotide sequence: TGTGCCAGCAGTATGACAGGGGGCGATTACAATGAGCAGTTCTTC.

The chain carries TRBV11-3 and TRBJ2-3; no definite D call. CDR1 and CDR2 (germline): SGHNT, YENEEA. The V end was cut by 5 bases, the J end by 4 bases, with 7 bases between. The CDR3 is 12 amino acids. CDR3 sequence reads: CASSRRSDTQYF. DNA of the CDR3: TGTGCCAGCAGCCGCCGATCAGATACGCAGTATTTT. Full variable domain (missing parts from reference TRBV11-3 and TRBJ2-3): EAGVVQSPRYKIIEKKQPVAFWCNPISGHNTLYWYLQNLGQGPELLIRYENEEAVDDSQLPKDRFSAERLKGVDSTLKIQPAELGDSAVYLCASSRRSDTQYFGPGTRLTVL.